The subject of this entry is one TCR beta chain. Its antigen is not known. Germline CDR1 MDHEN, CDR2 SYDVKM. The trim removed 3 bases at V and 4 bases at J, leaving 6 bases unmatched. The CDR3 consists of 15 residues. These data come from a study of shared clonotypes between healthy human individuals. Findings and limits, study-wide: Lower generation probabilities were found for non-shared clonotypes than for those shared by all four donors. Sorted-subset sequencing was shown by rarefaction to be incomplete despite large depth. Naive subsets usually exceeded memory subsets in estimated richness.

Repertoires were generated with immunoSEQ multiplex PCR, while TCRdb's copy carries only in-frame clones and drops some. The profile covers some 2,500,000 clones, with approximately 90% appearing a single time and 0.37% taken by the ten largest. The sequenced material came from naive CD4+ T cells from PBMCs. Described subset: CD45RA+ positively selected. This sequence joins TRBV28 and TRBJ2-5; TRBD1 aligns across 9 bases. The sequence was obtained from a man aged 18 to 29 in good health. Some clones in this sample may be carry-over from other donors' samples. CDR3 residues: CASSFGQGRGETQYF. The CDR3 region has the DNA TGTGCCAGCAGTTTTGGACAGGGGAGAGGAGAGACCCAGTACTTC.